The 5 T cell receptor beta chains reported below all come from one sample, sequenced in a study of cytomegalovirus exposure and HLA in healthy donors. 60 Vbeta and 13 Jbeta primers were used in PCR. Here immunoSEQ multiplex PCR was the method, and the copy in TCRdb shows in-frame clones only, minus some. The data contain about 160,000 clones, 70% to 85% of them singletons. Material: PBMCs. The receptor source for this set is a man in his fifties or sixties in good health and CMV-seropositive.

CDR3 residues: CASSFGVNEKLFF. The CDR3 DNA reads as TGTGCCAGCAGTTTCGGGGTTAATGAAAAACTGTTTTTT. The chain carries TRBV27 and TRBJ1-4; D ambiguous. CDR1 MNHEY and CDR2 SMNVEV come from the germline V gene (reference sequence). V gave up 3 bases and J gave up 4 bases, with 6 bases separating them. The CDR3 contains 13 residues.

This sequence joins TRBV5-1 and TRBJ2-2; 8 positions match TRBD1. Germline-derived CDR1 and CDR2 are SGHRS and YFSETQ. Unmatched junction bases numbered 8, after V lost 7 bases and J lost 6 bases. The CDR3 runs to 14 residues. In DNA form, the CDR3 reads TGCGCCAGCGCTGAGACAGGGGCAGCCGGGGAGCTGTTTTTT. Translation gives CASAETGAAGELFF.

The chain combines TRBV9 with TRBJ2-3, with 11 bases that match TRBD2. This CDR3 spans 18 amino acids. The germline V gene encodes CDR1 SGDLS and CDR2 YYNGEE. V gave up 0 bases and J gave up 5 bases; unmatched junction bases: 11. The CDR3, as DNA: TGTGCCAGCAGCGTAGAGGGGCTAGCGGGAGGTAGTCTAGATACGCAGTATTTT. This encodes CASSVEGLAGGSLDTQYF.

This rearrangement joins TRBV7-9 to TRBJ2-1; 14 bases are shared with TRBD2. Germline values: CDR1 SEHNR, CDR2 FQNEAQ (reference sequence). This CDR3 contains 15 residues. Unmatched junction bases numbered 3, after V lost 8 bases and J lost 3 bases. CDR3: CASGTSGSFYNEQFF. CDR3 DNA: TGTGCCAGCGGGACTAGCGGGAGTTTCTACAATGAGCAGTTCTTC.

This clone was counted a few times. The chain joins TRBV6-6 to TRBJ2-7; the match to TRBD2 covers 8 bases. Germline assignment: CDR1 MNHNY and CDR2 SVGAGI (reference sequence). Unmatched junction bases numbered 4, after V lost 0 bases and J lost 0 bases. The CDR3 covers 16 residues. This CDR3 is CASSYSVSGSSYEQYV. The DNA for the CDR3 is TGTGCCAGCAGTTACTCGGTAAGCGGGAGCTCCTACGAGCAGTACGTC.